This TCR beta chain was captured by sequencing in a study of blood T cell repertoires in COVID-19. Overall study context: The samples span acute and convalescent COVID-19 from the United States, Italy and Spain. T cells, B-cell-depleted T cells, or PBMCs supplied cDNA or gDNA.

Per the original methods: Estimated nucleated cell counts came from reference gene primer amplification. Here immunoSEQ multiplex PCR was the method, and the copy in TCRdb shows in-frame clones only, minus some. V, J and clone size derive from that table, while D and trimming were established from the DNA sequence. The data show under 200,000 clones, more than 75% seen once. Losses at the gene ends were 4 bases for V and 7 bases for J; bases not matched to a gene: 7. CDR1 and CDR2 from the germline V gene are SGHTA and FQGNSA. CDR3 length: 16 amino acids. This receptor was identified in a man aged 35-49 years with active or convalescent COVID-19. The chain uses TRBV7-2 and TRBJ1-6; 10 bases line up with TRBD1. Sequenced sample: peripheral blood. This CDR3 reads CASSSLGTGVNSPLHF. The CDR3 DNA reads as TGTGCCAGCAGCTCTCTGGGGACAGGGGTCAATTCACCCCTCCACTTT.